This T cell receptor beta chain was sequenced during a study of T cells in Graves' hyperthyroidism and ophthalmopathy. Study outcomes and limitations: Researchers found most expanded thyroid clonotypes above 0.001 in blood as well. A median around 6.4 months before onset, the model predicted ophthalmopathy.

Amplified TCR beta CDR3 regions derived from RNA transcripts. The TCR CDR3 was amplified in a first-round RT-PCR using the HTBI primer set. TCRdb re-called the multiplex PCR reads through MiXCR, storing one row per CDR3 protein. Of approximately 300,000 distinct CDR3 sequences in the sample, around 15% were seen once. CDR1 SGHRS and CDR2 YFSETQ come from the germline V gene. The V gene lost 4 bases and the J gene lost 0 bases, with 14 bases spanning the gap. The CDR3 totals 16 residues. Worth noting for this clonotype: The antigen is unknown.

The study included ophthalmopathy patients with Clinical Activity Score at least 3, NOSPECS grade at least 4 and duration under 3 months. Not enrolled were patients with uncontrolled infection, other autoimmune disease, pregnancy or lactation. The sample taken for sequencing was blood. The chain has TRBV5-1 and TRBJ1-3; perhaps TRBD1 as D (6 bases). The sequence was collected from a woman aged 55-69 years with Graves' ophthalmopathy. The CDR3 DNA reads TGCGCCAGCAGCCCAACAGGGAAATTCTCTGGAAACACCATATATTTT. Its protein is CASSPTGKFSGNTIYF.